This TCR beta chain was sequenced for a study of shared clonotypes between healthy human individuals. Study observations and caveats: Generally, estimated richness proved larger in naive subsets than it did in memory subsets.

Per the germline V gene, CDR1 is GTSNPN and CDR2 is SVGIG (reference sequence). The CDR3 runs 13 residues. V dropped 5 bases and J dropped 6 bases, with 11 bases sitting between them. Memory CD4+ cells were the fraction left after CD45RA+ naive selection. To note about this clone: Its matching antigen is unknown.

The assay was carried out at the deep level. In the sorted-subset replicate PCRs, approximately 200 ng DNA, 25,000 to 35,000 T cell genomes, was used. Clones were read by immunoSEQ multiplex PCR, and TCRdb kept only the in-frame ones, dropping some. The sample lists about 530,000 clones; 90% to 96% were seen once. Material for sequencing was naive CD4+ T cells sorted from blood. Subset defined: CD45RA+ positively selected. The chain joins TRBV30 to TRBJ1-6, with D tentatively TRBD1 (6 bases). This sequence originates from a woman aged 25 to 39 in good health. The CDR3: CAWAGQFNSPLHF. The CDR3 DNA reads TGTGCCTGGGCGGGACAATTTAATTCACCCCTCCACTTT.